What follows are 23 T cell receptor beta chains derived from one specimen sequenced in a study of blood T cell repertoires in COVID-19 (dated by TCRdb to between 2020 and 2021). Receptors were amplified or captured by the immunoSEQ multiplex PCR assay. The clones in this table, taken by TCRdb from immuneACCESS, are in-frame only. Not every clone is retained; where verified, under half of the shortfall comes from an unresolved V gene, and the cause of the rest is unknown. Across this sample there are 30,000 to 50,000 clones, with about four fifths seen only once. Of the sample, 38% falls within the top ten clones. The sequenced sample consisted of peripheral blood. The origin of the receptors is a man older than 75 with active or convalescent COVID-19.

This clone has only a few counts. The chain couples TRBV29-1 to TRBJ1-2; D remains unclear. CDR1 is SQVTM and CDR2 is ANQGSEA in the germline V gene. This CDR3 contains 13 residues. Trimming shortened V by 2 bases and J by 3 bases, and 10 bases separated the two germline ends. The CDR3 protein is CSVEITVDYGYTF. The CDR3 DNA sequence: TGCAGCGTTGAAATTACAGTCGACTATGGCTACACCTTC.

The V call is TRBV25-1, the J call TRBJ1-1, with TRBD1 as a possible D gene (5 bases). CDR1 and CDR2 (germline): MGHDK, SYGVNS. The V gene lost 1 base and the J gene lost 10 bases, with 19 bases spanning the gap. The CDR3 loop spans 15 amino acids. The CDR3 region is CASSELTGGELVAFF. The CDR3 nucleotides are TGTGCCAGCAGTGAATTGACCGGGGGTGAACTGGTAGCTTTCTTT.

This chain joins TRBV5-4 and TRBJ2-1; 8 bases are shared with TRBD2. Germline V gene lookup returns CDR1 SGHNT and CDR2 YYREEE (reference sequence). The CDR3 spans 16 residues. V shed 5 bases, J shed 4 bases, and the junction held 11 bases outside the gene matches. The CDR3 loop reads CASSSGSGSSYNEQFF. As DNA, the CDR3 is TGTGCCAGCAGTTCCGGGAGCGGGAGTTCATACAATGAGCAGTTCTTC.

CDR3 nucleotides: TGTGCCAGCAGTGGTACCGGGACTAGCGTCACAGATACGCAGTATTTT. Its translation: CASSGTGTSVTDTQYF. The V and J genes are TRBV28 and TRBJ2-3; 10 positions agree with TRBD2. With 5 bases clipped from V and 2 bases from J, the junction kept 7 bases outside the gene matches. The germline V gene has CDR1 MDHEN and CDR2 SYDVKM. This CDR3 region has 16 residues.

V gene TRBV30 combines with J gene TRBJ2-1; D may be TRBD2 (6 bases). Germline CDR1 GTSNPN, CDR2 SVGIG (reference sequence). V lost 0 bases, J lost 7 bases, and 16 bases lay in between. This CDR3 has 15 amino acids. The CDR3 DNA reads TGTGCCTGGAGTGTATTGATCGGGAGAGAGAATGAGCAGTTCTTC. Amino acid sequence: CAWSVLIGRENEQFF. Full variable domain (missing parts from reference TRBV30 and TRBJ2-1): SQTIHQWPATLVQPVGSPLSLECTVEGTSNPNLYWYRQAAGRGLQLLFYSVGIGQISSEVPQNLSASRPQDRQFILSSKKLLLSDSGFYLCAWSVLIGRENEQFFGPGTRLTVL.

CDR3 sequence reads: CASSLGTRGNTIYF. CDR3 DNA: TGTGCCAGCAGCTTAGGAACGAGGGGAAACACCATATATTTT. The chain joins TRBV7-9 to TRBJ1-3, with D hard to call. The CDR3 sequence is 14 residues long. Deletions cut 1 base from V and 4 bases from J, with 8 bases between. Germline loops: CDR1 SEHNR, CDR2 FQNEAQ (reference sequence).

The chain has TRBV5-1 and TRBJ1-1, with a tentative D call TRBD1 (5 bases). Germline V gene sequence: CDR1 SGHRS, CDR2 YFSETQ. This CDR3 region has 15 residues. Trimming cost V 3 bases and J 5 bases, with 17 bases left between them. CDR3 coding DNA: TGCGCCAGCAGCTCTACGAGGGCGGGGGAAACTGAAGCTTTCTTT. Encoded protein: CASSSTRAGETEAFF.

The chain links TRBV6-6 to TRBJ2-1, with 9 bases that match TRBD2. Germline CDR1 is MNHNY and CDR2 is SVGAGI (reference sequence). The trim removed 2 bases at V and 5 bases at J, leaving 4 bases unmatched. The CDR3 runs to 15 residues. CDR3 sequence reads: CASSYPIAGDNEQFF. The CDR3 bases are TGTGCCAGCAGTTACCCGATAGCGGGGGACAATGAGCAGTTCTTC.

This clone came up once. The chain couples TRBV5-1 to TRBJ1-6; D is uncertain. Germline V gene data show CDR1 as SGHRS and CDR2 as YFSETQ. The CDR3 covers 13 residues. The germline V and J ends were trimmed by 4 bases and 10 bases, with 12 bases remaining between them. CDR3 region: CASSRAPESPLHF. CDR3 coding DNA: TGCGCCAGCAGCCGAGCCCCGGAGTCACCCCTCCACTTT.

V and J are TRBV29-1 and TRBJ2-1; 11 bases line up with TRBD2. V shed 7 bases and J 7 bases; nucleotides not matched to a gene: 9. The CDR3 runs 14 residues. Germline CDR1 reads SQVTM; CDR2 reads ANQGSEA. The CDR3 coding sequence is TGCAGCGCTGATCTAGCGGGAGGAGGGAATGAGCAGTTCTTC. This encodes CSADLAGGGNEQFF.

The J gene is TRBJ1-3, the V gene TRBV16; D remains unclear. Deletions cut 5 bases from V and 0 bases from J, with 8 bases between. Germline V CDR1 and CDR2: KGHSY, FQNENV. This CDR3 comprises 14 residues. The DNA for the CDR3 is TGTGCCAGCAGCGCGGCATTCTCTGGAAACACCATATATTTT. It translates to CASSAAFSGNTIYF.

This sequence joins TRBV28 and TRBJ1-5; D is perhaps TRBD1 (5 bases). The V gene lost 5 bases and the J gene lost 6 bases, with 14 bases spanning the gap. In germline, CDR1 is MDHEN, CDR2 SYDVKM. The length of the CDR3 is 14 residues. This CDR3 reads CASSPPGGSQPQHF. CDR3 sequence (DNA): TGTGCCAGCAGTCCTCCGGGGGGTAGTCAGCCCCAGCATTTT.

This rearrangement joins TRBV28 to TRBJ2-3; 8 nucleotides line up with TRBD1. J was trimmed by 0 bases and V by 5 bases; bases with no gene match: 7. Germline V CDR1 and CDR2: MDHEN, SYDVKM. There are 16 residues in the CDR3. CDR3 coding DNA: TGTGCCAGCAGTATAGTCAGGGGGCTTAGCACAGATACGCAGTATTTT. This sequence encodes CASSIVRGLSTDTQYF.

The V gene is TRBV18, the J gene TRBJ2-5; 8 bases are a match to TRBD2. The CDR3 runs 16 residues. Germline lookup yields CDR1 KGHSH and CDR2 LQKENI. V trimming: 3 bases; J trimming: 1 base; junction bases outside the gene matches: 7. CDR3 bases: TGTGCCAGCTCACCGTCGATAGCGGGATTCCAAGAGACCCAGTACTTC. As protein: CASSPSIAGFQETQYF.

The CDR3 DNA sequence: TGCGCCAGCAGCCCAGTCCCGGGACAGGGTGAATATGGTGAAGCTTTCTTT. Translated: CASSPVPGQGEYGEAFF. The chain links TRBV5-1 to TRBJ1-1, with TRBD1 matching over 9 bases. With 4 bases clipped from V and 7 bases from J, the junction kept 17 bases outside the gene matches. The CDR3 runs 17 residues. Germline CDR1 reads SGHRS; CDR2 reads YFSETQ.

This chain links TRBV6-5 with TRBJ1-2; D might be TRBD1 (5 bases). Trimming took off 0 bases at V and 7 bases at J, with 9 bases between the two ends. CDR1 is MNHEY, CDR2 SVGAGI, per germline. The CDR3 is 13 residues long. CDR3 nucleotides: TGTGCCAGCAGTTACTCTGGGGGGGGTGGCTACACCTTC. As protein: CASSYSGGGGYTF.

This CDR3 is CASSLDLSGGEDTQYF. CDR3 bases: TGTGCCAGCAGCTTAGATTTGAGCGGGGGTGAAGATACGCAGTATTTT. This chain joins TRBV7-2 and TRBJ2-3; 8 bases line up with TRBD2. The CDR3 loop spans 16 amino acids. The V gene's germline CDR1 is SGHTA and CDR2 FQGNSA. V gave up 1 base and J gave up 5 bases; unmatched junction bases: 8.

The chain is built from TRBV7-8 and TRBJ1-5; the D is unclear. Per germline, CDR1 SGHVS and CDR2 FQNEAQ. Deletions cut 1 base from V and 4 bases from J, with 8 bases between. CDR3 size: 14 residues. The CDR3 region has the DNA TGTGCCAGCAGCTTAGGTATCGGGAATCAGCCCCAGCATTTT. Its translation is CASSLGIGNQPQHF. Full variable domain (outside the CDR3, taken from reference TRBV7-8 and TRBJ1-5): GAGVSQSPRYKVAKRGQDVALRCDPISGHVSLFWYQQALGQGPEFLTYFQNEAQLDKSGLPSDRFFAERPEGSVSTLKIQRTQQEDSAVYLCASSLGIGNQPQHFGDGTRLSIL.

V and J are TRBV7-6 and TRBJ2-5; TRBD2 is a possible D gene (5 bases). The V gene's germline CDR1 is SGHVS and CDR2 FNYEAQ. The V and J ends lost 5 bases and 6 bases respectively, with 16 bases between them. The CDR3 extends over 14 amino acids. In DNA, the CDR3 is TGTGCCAGCAGCCCCCCTGGAGCGGTGAAGACCCAGTACTTC. Protein: CASSPPGAVKTQYF.

The chain couples TRBV6-6 to TRBJ1-1; TRBD1 is a possible D gene (5 bases). The V gene lost 0 bases and the J gene lost 3 bases, with 8 bases spanning the gap. CDR1 is MNHNY and CDR2 is SVGAGI in the germline V gene (reference sequence). The CDR3 runs to 14 residues. In DNA, the CDR3 is TGTGCCAGCAGTTACTCGGCAGGGTACACTGAAGCTTTCTTT. Protein sequence: CASSYSAGYTEAFF.

This clone was counted between two and nine times. V is TRBV15 and J is TRBJ2-7; TRBD2 is a possible D gene (5 bases). CDR1 LNHNV and CDR2 YYDKDF come from the germline V gene (reference sequence). The V gene lost 0 bases and the J gene lost 6 bases, with 12 bases spanning the gap. The CDR3 runs to 14 residues. CDR3 nucleotide sequence: TGTGCCACCAGCAGAGATCGCGGGCTGGGCGAGCAGTACTTC. As protein: CATSRDRGLGEQYF.

The J gene is TRBJ2-3, the V gene TRBV5-6; the match to TRBD1 covers 7 bases. The CDR3 loop spans 14 amino acids. Germline lookup yields CDR1 SGHDT and CDR2 YYEEEE. The V gene end was trimmed by 3 bases and the J gene end by 1 base; junction bases not matched to a gene: 2. The CDR3 reads CASSSGQGTDTQYF. For the CDR3, the DNA is TGTGCCAGCAGCTCCGGACAGGGCACAGATACGCAGTATTTT.

The chain uses TRBV6-6 and TRBJ2-3; a weak D match, TRBD2 (5 bases). The CDR3 loop spans 15 amino acids. The germline V gene encodes CDR1 MNHNY and CDR2 SVGAGI (reference sequence). Trimming stripped 6 bases from V and 6 bases from J, with 19 bases between. The CDR3 DNA reads as TGTGCCAGCAGAATCGAGGGAGAAATGAGGGATACGCAGTATTTT. As protein: CASRIEGEMRDTQYF.